These 30 T cell receptor beta chains share one sample of origin, sequenced in a study of T cell repertoires in cytomegalovirus infection. No antigen has been assigned to these receptors. TCRdb independently ran MiXCR on the reads; one entry per CDR3 protein. The data show tens of thousands of distinct CDR3 sequences, about 18% seen once. The input for sequencing was CD8+ T cells from cultured PBMCs, taken from culture after CMV antigen stimulation. These receptors were obtained from a human donor in good health (CMV status not recorded). Some clones in this sample may be carry-over from other donors' samples.

J is TRBJ2-7 and V is TRBV5-1; 10 bases match TRBD1. This CDR3 is built from 15 residues. The germline gives CDR1 SGHRS, CDR2 YFSETQ. After removal of 4 bases from V and 2 bases from J, the junction contained 6 bases not matched to a gene. The CDR3: CASSGGDRGAYEQYF. The CDR3 bases are TGCGCCAGCAGCGGAGGGGACAGGGGAGCCTACGAGCAGTACTTC.

This chain uses TRBV7-9 with TRBJ2-3, with TRBD2 matching 9 bases. The CDR3 runs 17 residues. In germline, CDR1 is SEHNR, CDR2 FQNEAQ (reference sequence). The V segment lost 3 bases and the J segment 4 bases; nucleotides outside the gene matches: 11. CDR3 nucleotide sequence: TGTGCCAGCAGCTTCGTCGGCGGGGGGGCTGGCGCAGATACGCAGTATTTT. Translated, it gives CASSFVGGGAGADTQYF.

This clonotype was counted a few times. The chain is built from TRBV2 and TRBJ1-1; D is unresolved. V was trimmed by 4 bases and J by 10 bases, leaving 13 bases between them. This CDR3 is 12 amino acids long. Germline V CDR1 and CDR2: SNHLY, FYNNEI. The CDR3 sequence is CASSAGSPLAFF. CDR3 nucleotide sequence: TGTGCCAGCAGTGCCGGATCCCCTTTAGCTTTCTTT.

The sample holds a few counts of this clonotype. The rearrangement joins TRBV12-3 or TRBV12-4 to TRBJ2-6; the D is unclear. The V end lost 2 bases, the J end lost 1 base, and 6 bases lay between the germline ends. CDR3 length equals 15 residues. DNA for the CDR3: TGTGCCAGCAGTTTATTTCCGTCTGGGGCCAACGTCCTGACTTTC. The encoded protein is CASSLFPSGANVLTF.

The J gene is TRBJ2-1, the V gene TRBV6-5; 9 bases are a match to TRBD2. Trimming removed 2 bases from V and 2 bases from J; junction bases left unmatched: 10. Germline V gene data show CDR1 as MNHEY and CDR2 as SVGAGI. The CDR3 has 18 residues. CDR3 DNA: TGTGCCAGCAGTTACCATCCCCAGCGGGGGGCTACCTACAATGAGCAGTTCTTC. Its translation is CASSYHPQRGATYNEQFF.

This clonotype has just a few counts. This rearrangement joins TRBV4-2 to TRBJ2-7; the D is unclear. V lost 1 base and J lost 6, with 10 bases in between. The CDR3 has 13 residues. Germline assignment: CDR1 LGHNA and CDR2 YNFKEQ. The CDR3 spells CASSQAAGVEQYF. The CDR3 coding sequence is TGTGCCAGCAGCCAAGCCGCAGGCGTCGAGCAGTACTTC.

The rearrangement links TRBV7-8 to TRBJ1-4; D uncertain. V was clipped by 5 bases and J by 6 bases, with 13 bases between them. CDR3 length equals 14 residues. CDR1 and CDR2 (germline): SGHVS, FQNEAQ. CDR3 region: CASSLRAPDEKLFF. The DNA of the CDR3 is TGTGCCAGCAGCCTAAGGGCCCCGGATGAAAAACTGTTTTTT.

V usage is TRBV7-3 and J usage is TRBJ1-2; D might be TRBD1 (5 bases). The CDR3 has 16 residues. The germline V gene encodes CDR1 SGHTA and CDR2 FQGTGA. Between the trimmed V and J ends, which lost 0 bases and 5 bases, there was a span of 16 bases. Written as DNA, the CDR3 is TGTGCCAGCAGCTTAACCCGCCGGGGCAGGGAGTATGGCTACACCTTC. Residues: CASSLTRRGREYGYTF.

The rearrangement uses TRBV4-3 and TRBJ2-7, with D tentatively TRBD1 or TRBD2 (5 bases each). The length of the CDR3 is 15 residues. The germline V gene encodes CDR1 LGHNA and CDR2 YSLEER. Trimming left V 5 bases short and J 1 base short, with 15 bases between. CDR3: CASSVRDGQSYEQYF. In DNA form, the CDR3 reads TGCGCCAGCAGCGTACGGGACGGACAATCCTACGAGCAGTACTTC.

The chain employs TRBV6-1 and TRBJ2-7, with TRBD2 as a possible D gene (5 bases). Germline V lookup: CDR1 MNHNS, CDR2 SASEGT. The CDR3 runs to 13 residues. V dropped 4 bases and J dropped 5 bases, with 12 bases sitting between them. The CDR3 region has the DNA TGTGCCAGCAGTGTGAGGACCGGGGACGAGCAGTACTTC. Translation gives CASSVRTGDEQYF.

This clonotype occurred many times. The chain employs TRBV20-1 and TRBJ1-3; TRBD1 aligns across 12 bases. The CDR3 is 16 amino acids. Losses at the gene ends were 6 bases for V and 4 bases for J; bases not matched to a gene: 10. Germline loops: CDR1 DFQATT, CDR2 SNEGSKA (reference sequence). CDR3: CSATTGTGGYGNTIYF. CDR3 sequence (DNA): TGCAGTGCCACGACCGGGACAGGGGGCTACGGAAACACCATATATTTT.

This chain joins TRBV7-2 and TRBJ1-1, with 8 bases lining up with TRBD1. The V gene end was trimmed by 7 bases and the J gene end by 2 bases; junction bases not matched to a gene: 9. The CDR3 sequence is 15 residues long. CDR1 and CDR2 from the germline V gene are SGHTA and FQGNSA. The CDR3 DNA follows: TGTGCCAGCACCCAGGGGGCAAACCTCAACACTGAAGCTTTCTTT. Its protein is CASTQGANLNTEAFF.

The V and J genes are TRBV7-8 and TRBJ1-5; D may be TRBD1 (6 bases). Germline V CDR1 and CDR2: SGHVS, FQNEAQ. Trimming took 5 bases from V and 6 from J, leaving 20 bases between them. The CDR3 runs to 16 residues. CDR3: CASSRRQATSGQPQHF. CDR3 nucleotides: TGTGCCAGCAGCCGACGACAGGCAACCTCGGGTCAGCCCCAGCATTTT. The variable domain in full, completed from reference TRBV7-8 and TRBJ1-5, reads GAGVSQSPRYKVAKRGQDVALRCDPISGHVSLFWYQQALGQGPEFLTYFQNEAQLDKSGLPSDRFFAERPEGSVSTLKIQRTQQEDSAVYLCASSRRQATSGQPQHFGDGTRLSIL.

This clonotype was seen a few times. CDR3 sequence (DNA): TGCAGCGTTGGGGAGGGCTGGGGGATGAACACTGAAGCTTTCTTT. It translates to CSVGEGWGMNTEAFF. The chain uses TRBV29-1 and TRBJ1-1, with a weak D call TRBD1 (5 bases). V lost 4 bases and J 0 bases, leaving 15 bases between the germline ends. Germline V gene lookup returns CDR1 SQVTM and CDR2 ANQGSEA. CDR3 size: 15 residues.

This clonotype came up a few times. V gene TRBV28 combines with J gene TRBJ1-1; 8 bases align to TRBD1. The CDR3 consists of 14 residues. From germline, CDR1 is MDHEN and CDR2 SYDVKM. J was trimmed by 4 bases and V by 8 bases; bases with no gene match: 9. The CDR3 spells CASSVGQGGTEAFF. As DNA, the CDR3 is TGTGCCAGCTCCGTCGGACAGGGCGGCACTGAAGCTTTCTTT.

This clonotype was counted a few times. CDR3 nucleotide sequence: TGTGCCAGCAGTCAATTCGGGACAGGGGGGGGCAATGAGCAGTTCTTC. Amino acid sequence: CASSQFGTGGGNEQFF. The V and J genes are TRBV27 and TRBJ2-1, with 11 bases aligning to TRBD1. The junction had 9 bases not matched to a gene; V was cut back by 5 bases and J by 6 bases. The CDR3 contains 16 residues. CDR1 is MNHEY and CDR2 is SMNVEV in the germline V gene (reference sequence).

The V gene is TRBV10-3, the J gene TRBJ2-7, with a weak D call TRBD1 (6 bases). Looked up from germline, CDR1 is ENHRY and CDR2 is SYGVKD. V was pared by 5 bases and J by 5 bases, with 13 bases between. CDR3 size: 13 residues. The CDR3 loop reads CAISPGTNHEQYF. In nucleotides, the CDR3 is TGTGCCATCAGTCCCGGGACAAACCACGAGCAGTACTTC.

This clonotype was recorded a few times. This sequence joins TRBV7-2 and TRBJ2-5, with 8 bases matching TRBD2. Looked up from germline, CDR1 is SGHTA and CDR2 is FQGNSA. The junction had 8 bases not matched to a gene; V was cut back by 5 bases and J by 0 bases. The CDR3 extends over 16 amino acids. DNA for the CDR3: TGTGCCAGCAGCCCGAGCGGGGGCCTGTACCAAGAGACCCAGTACTTC. Translating gives CASSPSGGLYQETQYF. Together with reference TRBV7-2 and TRBJ2-5, the CDR3 gives the full variable domain: GAGVSQSPSNKVTEKGKDVELRCDPISGHTALYWYRQSLGQGLEFLIYFQGNSAPDKSGLPSDRFSAERTGGSVSTLTIQRTQQEDSAVYLCASSPSGGLYQETQYFGPGTRLLVL.

V is TRBV25-1 and J is TRBJ1-2; 10 nucleotides match TRBD1. This CDR3 has 15 residues. The germline V gene has CDR1 MGHDK and CDR2 SYGVNS. V shed 4 bases and J 8 bases; nucleotides not matched to a gene: 10. The CDR3 protein is CASSGSTGGWVGYTF. CDR3 nucleotides: TGTGCCAGCAGTGGATCGACAGGGGGCTGGGTCGGCTACACCTTC.

This clonotype was observed a few times. This sequence joins TRBV7-6 and TRBJ2-2, with D uncertain. This CDR3 has 16 amino acids. CDR1 SGHVS and CDR2 FNYEAQ come from the germline V gene. V was cut by 0 bases and J by 6 bases, with 14 bases left in between. This chain's CDR3 is CASSLARRYEPGELFF. CDR3 in DNA: TGTGCCAGCAGCTTAGCAAGGAGATATGAGCCCGGGGAGCTGTTTTTT.

This clonotype was detected a few times. This sequence joins TRBV4-3 and TRBJ1-2; D remains unclear. Germline CDR1 LGHNA, CDR2 YSLEER. The CDR3 consists of 16 residues. V was trimmed by 4 bases and J by 2 bases, leaving 17 bases between them. The CDR3 loop is CASSPRWAGNNYGYTF. CDR3 nucleotide sequence: TGCGCCAGCAGCCCTCGCTGGGCGGGGAACAACTATGGCTACACCTTC.

This clonotype appeared a few times. The V gene is TRBV7-2, the J gene TRBJ1-1, with 8 bases fitting TRBD1. V lost 0 bases to trimming and J lost 6 bases; unmatched junction nucleotides: 3. Germline-derived CDR1 and CDR2 are SGHTA and FQGNSA. The CDR3 is 14 residues long. The CDR3 region has the DNA TGTGCCAGCAGCTTAGCCACAGGGGGACCTGAAGCTTTCTTT. Translating gives CASSLATGGPEAFF.

This clonotype was seen only a few times. The rearrangement joins TRBV7-9 to TRBJ1-4; D unclear. Germline loops: CDR1 SEHNR, CDR2 FQNEAQ (reference sequence). Trimming shortened V by 3 bases and J by 8 bases, and 7 bases separated the two germline ends. The CDR3 spans 12 residues. This CDR3 is CASSLEAEKLFF. In DNA, the CDR3 is TGTGCCAGCAGCTTGGAAGCGGAAAAACTGTTTTTT.

With respect to this clonotype: A junction end diverges from the germline sequence, so it may reflect a read error. This chain connects TRBV27 to TRBJ2-7, with D tentatively TRBD1 (5 bases). CDR1 MNHEY and CDR2 SMNVEV come from the germline V gene (reference sequence). The CDR3 totals 14 residues. DNA of the CDR3: TGTGCCAGTAGTTTAAAGGGGTTTTCCTACGAGCAGTACTTC. Its translation: CASSLKGFSYEQYF.

This clonotype was found a few times. The V and J genes are TRBV7-8 and TRBJ1-4; a possible D gene is TRBD1 (5 bases). The V and J ends lost 6 bases and 0 bases respectively, with 17 bases between them. This CDR3 comprises 17 residues. Germline lookup yields CDR1 SGHVS and CDR2 FQNEAQ. CDR3 amino acids: CASRLGPGAATNEKLFF. The CDR3 DNA follows: TGTGCCAGCAGACTGGGACCGGGTGCGGCAACTAATGAAAAACTGTTTTTT.

In its sample, this clonotype was seen a few times. This sequence joins TRBV7-6 and TRBJ1-4; D is ambiguous. Looked up from germline, CDR1 is SGHVS and CDR2 is FNYEAQ. This CDR3 region has 15 residues. V lost 4 bases and J lost 3, with 12 bases in between. As DNA, the CDR3 is TGTGCCAGCAGCTACGAGCTGGGCTCTAATGAAAAACTGTTTTTT. Its translation is CASSYELGSNEKLFF.

V and J are TRBV7-6 and TRBJ1-1; D possibly corresponds to TRBD1 (6 bases). The CDR3 runs to 20 residues. The germline gives CDR1 SGHVS, CDR2 FNYEAQ. V was cut by 2 bases and J by 3 bases, with 28 bases left in between. CDR3 sequence: CASSLRYRAYEGSSDTEAFF. DNA of the CDR3: TGTGCCAGCAGCTTAAGGTACAGGGCTTACGAGGGGTCGTCGGACACTGAAGCTTTCTTT.

The chain employs TRBV6-6 and TRBJ1-6; no clear D gene. Germline CDR1 is MNHNY and CDR2 is SVGAGI (reference sequence). V lost 2 bases to trimming and J lost 12 bases, with 11 bases between them. The CDR3 has 13 amino acids. CDR3 in DNA: TGTGCCAGCAGTTACGAACCAGCGGTACCCCTCCACTTT. Translated: CASSYEPAVPLHF.

Only a few counts were recorded for this clonotype. The chain uses TRBV7-9 and TRBJ2-7; D is undetermined. The germline V and J ends were trimmed by 2 bases and 7 bases, with 9 bases remaining between them. CDR1 SEHNR and CDR2 FQNEAQ come from the germline V gene (reference sequence). The length of the CDR3 is 12 residues. For the CDR3, the DNA is TGTGCCAGCAGCTTACTCAGAACGGAGCAGTACTTC. It translates to CASSLLRTEQYF. Supplemented by reference TRBV7-9 and TRBJ2-7, the full variable domain reads DTGVSQNPRHKITKRGQNVTFRCDPISEHNRLYWYRQTLGQGPEFLTYFQNEAQLEKSRLLSDRFSAERPKGSFSTLEIQRTEQGDSAMYLCASSLLRTEQYFGPGTRLTVT.

For this clonotype: A junction boundary mismatches the germline segment, possibly from a read error. The chain has TRBV7-2 and TRBJ1-1; D not resolved. The germline CDR1 and CDR2 sequences are SGHTA and FQGNSA. This CDR3 spans 13 amino acids. CDR3 in DNA: TGTGCCAGCGGCTTAGCCGTGAACACTGAAGCTTTCTTT. It translates to CASGLAVNTEAFF.